This is a list of T cell receptor beta chains from one sample in a study of blood T cell repertoires in COVID-19. Clones were sequenced by immunoSEQ multiplex PCR, and TCRdb holds only the in-frame ones, with some missing. The table has some 320,000 clones, 75% to 85% seen once. The material sequenced was peripheral blood. Source of these receptors: a human donor in a cohort sampled during active COVID-19. Each CDR3 is given with its conserved first and last residue.

TRBV6-5	CASKTEGRGEKLFF
TRBV12-3/TRBV12-4	CASSLDRDNEQFF
TRBV6-1	CASSGGQGVNTDTQYF
TRBV5-1	CASRPGRDTFATNEKLFF
TRBV28	CASSLGTGELFF
TRBV9	CASSVAGKTNYGYTF
TRBV7-2	CASSPRDRAYGYTF
TRBV5-1	CASSITQGNTEAFF
TRBV12-3/TRBV12-4	CASSLNAAEAFF
TRBV19	CASSPRVDTEAFF
TRBV27	CASIGAGPEAFF
TRBV5-1	CASSLNSGTRDEQYF
TRBV11-2	CASHVAGLEYF
TRBV5-4	CASSLGRGAGNTIYF
TRBV6-1	CASSETGHSEAFF
TRBV29-1	CSVEEQGPGYTF
TRBV28	CASSPGTGGRGTQYF
TRBV27	CASSFGTNYEQYF
TRBV24-1	CATRQGTAYGYTF
TRBV5-1	CASSVGQGIGYGYTF
TRBV24-1	CATSVSDFYGYTF
TRBV5-1	CASSLPSSRGDEAFF
TRBV19	CASTPTGTGAFYGYTF
TRBV6-1	CASSERAPTSLYEQYF